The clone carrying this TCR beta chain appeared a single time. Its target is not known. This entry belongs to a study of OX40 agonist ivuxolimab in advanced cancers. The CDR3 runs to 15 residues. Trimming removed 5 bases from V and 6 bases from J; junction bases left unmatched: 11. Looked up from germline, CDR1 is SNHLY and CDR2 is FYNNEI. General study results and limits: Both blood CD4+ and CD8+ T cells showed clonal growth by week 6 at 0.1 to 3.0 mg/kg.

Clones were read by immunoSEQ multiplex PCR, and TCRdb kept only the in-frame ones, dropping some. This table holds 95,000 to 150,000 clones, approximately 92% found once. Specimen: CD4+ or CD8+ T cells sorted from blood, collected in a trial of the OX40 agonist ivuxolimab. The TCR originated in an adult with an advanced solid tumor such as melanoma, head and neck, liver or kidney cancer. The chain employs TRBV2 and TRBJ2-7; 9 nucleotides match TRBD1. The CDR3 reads CASSPPGQGMGEQYF. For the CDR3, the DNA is TGTGCCAGCAGTCCTCCGGGACAGGGAATGGGCGAGCAGTACTTC. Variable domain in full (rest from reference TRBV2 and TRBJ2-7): EPEVTQTPSHQVTQMGQEVILRCVPISNHLYFYWYRQILGQKVEFLVSFYNNEISEKSEIFDDQFSVERPDGSNFTLKIRSTKLEDSAMYFCASSPPGQGMGEQYFGPGTRLTVT.